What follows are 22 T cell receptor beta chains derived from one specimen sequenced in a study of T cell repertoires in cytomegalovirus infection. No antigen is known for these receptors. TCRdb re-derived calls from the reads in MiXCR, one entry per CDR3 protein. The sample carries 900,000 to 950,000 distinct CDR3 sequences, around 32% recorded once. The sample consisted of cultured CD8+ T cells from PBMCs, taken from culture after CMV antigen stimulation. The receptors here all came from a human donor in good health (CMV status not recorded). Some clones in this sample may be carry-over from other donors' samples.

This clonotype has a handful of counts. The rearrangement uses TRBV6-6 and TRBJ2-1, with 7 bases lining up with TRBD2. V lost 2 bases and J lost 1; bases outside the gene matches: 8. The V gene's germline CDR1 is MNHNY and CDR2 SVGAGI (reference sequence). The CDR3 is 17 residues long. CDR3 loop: CASSYGGEGSSYNEQFF. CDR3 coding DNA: TGTGCCAGCAGTTACGGGGGGGAGGGGTCGTCCTACAATGAGCAGTTCTTC.

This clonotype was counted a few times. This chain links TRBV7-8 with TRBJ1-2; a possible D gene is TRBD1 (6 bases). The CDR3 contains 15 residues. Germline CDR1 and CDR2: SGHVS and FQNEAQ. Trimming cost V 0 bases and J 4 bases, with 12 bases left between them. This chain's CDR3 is CASSLAGSGVYGYTF. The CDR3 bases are TGTGCCAGCAGCTTAGCAGGTTCAGGGGTCTATGGCTACACCTTC.

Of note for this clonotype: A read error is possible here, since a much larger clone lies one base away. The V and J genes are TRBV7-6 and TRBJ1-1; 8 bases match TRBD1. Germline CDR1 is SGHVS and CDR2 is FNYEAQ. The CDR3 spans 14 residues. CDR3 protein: CVSSQDRAGTEAFF. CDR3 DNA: TGTGTCAGCAGCCAGGACAGGGCTGGCACTGAAGCTTTCTTT.

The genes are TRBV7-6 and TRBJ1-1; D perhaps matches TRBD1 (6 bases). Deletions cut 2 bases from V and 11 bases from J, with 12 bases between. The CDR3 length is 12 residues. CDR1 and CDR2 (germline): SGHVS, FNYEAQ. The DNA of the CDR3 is TGTGCCAGCAGCTTATCAGGGGCTTTGGCTTTCTTT. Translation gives CASSLSGALAFF.

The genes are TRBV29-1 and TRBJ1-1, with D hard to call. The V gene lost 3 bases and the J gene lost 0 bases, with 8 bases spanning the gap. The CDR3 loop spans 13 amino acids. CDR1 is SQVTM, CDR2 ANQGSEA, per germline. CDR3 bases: TGCAGCGTTGAGGAGGGTATGAACACTGAAGCTTTCTTT. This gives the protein CSVEEGMNTEAFF.

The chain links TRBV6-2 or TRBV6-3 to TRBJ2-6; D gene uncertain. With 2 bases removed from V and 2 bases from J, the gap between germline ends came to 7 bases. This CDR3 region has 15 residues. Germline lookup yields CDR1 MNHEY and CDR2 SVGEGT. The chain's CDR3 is CASSYPYTGANVLTF. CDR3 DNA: TGTGCCAGCAGTTACCCTTATACTGGGGCCAACGTCCTGACTTTC.

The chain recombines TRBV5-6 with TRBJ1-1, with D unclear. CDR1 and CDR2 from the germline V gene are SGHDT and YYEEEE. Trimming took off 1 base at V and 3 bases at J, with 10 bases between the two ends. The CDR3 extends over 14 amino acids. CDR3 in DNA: TGTGCCAGCAGCTTGCCAAGGAGGGACACTGAAGCTTTCTTT. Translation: CASSLPRRDTEAFF.

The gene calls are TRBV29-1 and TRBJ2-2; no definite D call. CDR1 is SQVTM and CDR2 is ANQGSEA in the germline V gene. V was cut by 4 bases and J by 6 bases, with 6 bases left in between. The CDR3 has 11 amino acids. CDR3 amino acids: CSVVVAGELFF. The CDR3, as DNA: TGCAGCGTTGTAGTGGCCGGGGAGCTGTTTTTT.

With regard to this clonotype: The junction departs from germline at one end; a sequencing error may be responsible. The CDR3 here is CANSPGNEQFF. The CDR3 nucleotides are TGTGCCAACAGTCCTGGCAATGAGCAGTTCTTC. V is TRBV6-2 or TRBV6-3 and J is TRBJ2-1, with D hard to call. The CDR3 runs to 11 residues. CDR1 is MNHEY and CDR2 is SVGEGT in the germline V gene.

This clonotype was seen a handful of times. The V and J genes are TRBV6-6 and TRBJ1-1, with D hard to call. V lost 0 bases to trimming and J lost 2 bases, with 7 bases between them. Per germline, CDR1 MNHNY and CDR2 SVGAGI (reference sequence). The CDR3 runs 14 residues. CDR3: CASSYSEPNTEAFF. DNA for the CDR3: TGTGCCAGCAGTTACTCGGAGCCTAACACTGAAGCTTTCTTT.

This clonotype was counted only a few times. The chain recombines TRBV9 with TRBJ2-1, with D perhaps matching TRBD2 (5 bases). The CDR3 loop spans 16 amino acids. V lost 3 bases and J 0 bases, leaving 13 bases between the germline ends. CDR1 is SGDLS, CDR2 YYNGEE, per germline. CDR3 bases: TGTGCCAGCAGCGAGGACTTTCTGAGCTCCTACAATGAGCAGTTCTTC. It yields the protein CASSEDFLSSYNEQFF.

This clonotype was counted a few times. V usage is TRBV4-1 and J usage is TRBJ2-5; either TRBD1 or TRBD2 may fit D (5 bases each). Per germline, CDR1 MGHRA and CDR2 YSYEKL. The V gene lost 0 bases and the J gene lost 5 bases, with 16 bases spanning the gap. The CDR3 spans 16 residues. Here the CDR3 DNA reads TGCGCCAGCAGCCAAGAAGTTTGGGACCAAGGGGAGACCCAGTACTTC. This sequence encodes CASSQEVWDQGETQYF.

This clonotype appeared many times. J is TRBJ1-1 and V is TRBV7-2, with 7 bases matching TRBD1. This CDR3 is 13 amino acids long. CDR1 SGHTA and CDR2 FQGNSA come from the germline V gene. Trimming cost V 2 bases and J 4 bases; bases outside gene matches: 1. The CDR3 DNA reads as TGTGCCAGCAGCTTATGGACAGGCACTGAAGCTTTCTTT. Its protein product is CASSLWTGTEAFF.

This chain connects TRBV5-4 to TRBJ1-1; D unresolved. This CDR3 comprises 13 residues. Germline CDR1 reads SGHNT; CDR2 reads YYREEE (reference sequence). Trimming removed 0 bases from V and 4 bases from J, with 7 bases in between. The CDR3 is CASSLDTITEAFF. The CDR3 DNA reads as TGTGCCAGCAGCTTGGACACTATCACTGAAGCTTTCTTT.

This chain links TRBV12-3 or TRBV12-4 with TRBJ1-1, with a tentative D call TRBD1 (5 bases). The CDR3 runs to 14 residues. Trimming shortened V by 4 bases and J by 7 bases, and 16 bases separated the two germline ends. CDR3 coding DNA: TGTGCCAGCAGTTATGGGGGACCGACCCTTGAAGCTTTCTTT. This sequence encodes CASSYGGPTLEAFF.

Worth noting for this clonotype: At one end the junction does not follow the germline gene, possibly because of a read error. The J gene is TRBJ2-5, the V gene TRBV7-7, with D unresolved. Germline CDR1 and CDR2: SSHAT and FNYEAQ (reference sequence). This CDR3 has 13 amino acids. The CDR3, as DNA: TGTGCTAGCAGCATGGACCTCGGGGAGACCCAGTACTTC. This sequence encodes CASSMDLGETQYF.

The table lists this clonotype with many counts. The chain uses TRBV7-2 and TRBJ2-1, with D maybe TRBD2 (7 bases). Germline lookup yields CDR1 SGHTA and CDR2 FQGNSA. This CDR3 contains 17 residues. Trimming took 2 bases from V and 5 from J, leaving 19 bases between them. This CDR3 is CASSLIGGPGRNNEQFF. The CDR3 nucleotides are TGTGCCAGCAGCTTAATCGGGGGGCCTGGTAGGAACAATGAGCAGTTCTTC.

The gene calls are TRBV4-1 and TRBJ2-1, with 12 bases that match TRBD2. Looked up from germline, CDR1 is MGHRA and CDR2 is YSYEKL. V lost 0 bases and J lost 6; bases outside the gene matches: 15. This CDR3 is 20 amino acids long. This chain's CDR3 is CASSQDRQLAGGIQLNEQFF. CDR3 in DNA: TGCGCCAGCAGCCAAGATAGGCAACTAGCGGGGGGCATACAACTCAATGAGCAGTTCTTC.

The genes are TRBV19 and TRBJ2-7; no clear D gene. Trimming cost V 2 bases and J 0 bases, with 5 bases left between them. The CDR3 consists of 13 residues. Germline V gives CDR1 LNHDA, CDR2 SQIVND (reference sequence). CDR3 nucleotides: TGTGCCAGTAGTATACACAGCTCCTACGAGCAGTACTTC. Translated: CASSIHSSYEQYF.

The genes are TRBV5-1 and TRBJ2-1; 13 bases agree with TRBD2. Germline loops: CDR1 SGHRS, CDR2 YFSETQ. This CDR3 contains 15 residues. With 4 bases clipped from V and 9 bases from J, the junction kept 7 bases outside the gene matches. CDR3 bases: TGCGCCAGCAGCCCCGGACTAGCGGGGGTGGGTGAGCAGTTCTTC. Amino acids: CASSPGLAGVGEQFF.

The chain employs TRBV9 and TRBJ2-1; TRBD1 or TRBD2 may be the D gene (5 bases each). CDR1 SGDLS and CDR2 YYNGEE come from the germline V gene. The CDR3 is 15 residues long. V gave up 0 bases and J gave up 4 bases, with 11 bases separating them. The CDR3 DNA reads TGTGCCAGCAGCGTAGCCGGGACGGCTTACAATGAGCAGTTCTTC. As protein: CASSVAGTAYNEQFF.

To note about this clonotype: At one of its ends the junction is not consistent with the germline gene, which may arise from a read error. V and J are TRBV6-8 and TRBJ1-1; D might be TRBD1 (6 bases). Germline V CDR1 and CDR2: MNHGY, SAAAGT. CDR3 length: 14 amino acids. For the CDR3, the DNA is TGTGCCAGCACCGGCGGGGGCCTGAGCACTGAATCTTTCTTT. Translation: CASTGGGLSTESFF.